This T cell receptor (beta chain) is drawn from a study of neurological immune-mediated disorders. The overall study: Relapsing-remitting patients made up about 90% of the 34 multiple sclerosis patients, and secondary progressive patients made up 3.

This clonotype was seen repeatedly, ten times or more. Its antigen is not known. In each sequencing run, over 170 million TCR-beta sequences were generated from 15-18 subjects. One entry per CDR3 protein results from TCRdb running MiXCR on the 5' RACE reads. Among about 55,000 distinct CDR3 sequences, roughly 4.3% were seen once, and the ten largest hold roughly 3.1%. The study's findings and limits: Phylogenetic grouping placed 18 of 34 multiple sclerosis patients' repertoires in one related-CDR3 cluster, a possible signature.

Unsorted libraries were derived from 2 million PBMCs stored at -80 C. This receptor was identified in a man aged 45-65 years with multiple sclerosis. Sample: PBMCs.

The CDR3 DNA reads TGTGCCATCAGGCCCGGGACAGGGAACACTGAAGCTTTCTTT. Amino acids: CAIRPGTGNTEAFF. The chain uses TRBV10-3 and TRBJ1-1, with 8 bases identical to TRBD1. This CDR3 is built from 14 residues. V was clipped by 6 bases and J by 1 base; unmatched bases: 4. The germline V gene encodes CDR1 ENHRY and CDR2 SYGVKD.